This T cell receptor beta chain was profiled in a study of blood T cell repertoires in COVID-19 (dated by TCRdb to 2018 to 2021). With regard to the full study: Samples from collaborators originated in the United States, Italy and Spain and spanned both the acute and convalescent phases of COVID-19. Where available, HLA class I and class II types were taken from metadata supplied by the sample provider and were not determined by assay-based typing. The prospective study material was composed of cDNA or gDNA derived from T cells, B-cell-depleted T cells, or PBMCs. A freely available public database, intended as a resource for researchers studying the immune response to SARS-CoV-2, is where the repertoires were released. The samples were drawn from two sources: the first 160 participants of the ongoing ImmuneRACE study, and 950 to 1,500 subjects contributed by 6 global collaborators. Subjects who had been exposed to COVID-19, were actively infected with it, or had recovered from it provided the deeply sampled blood TCRbeta repertoires that made up the dataset. The sample metadata nearly always contained a de-identified subject ID, COVID-19 status, age in years and sex. Study-wide findings and limitations: How much clinical and demographic metadata was included differed by source and by participant, and the metadata was provided uncurated.

Samples from volunteer blood donors who had recovered from COVID-19 were contributed by a second Seattle source. Whole blood was collected in K2EDTA tubes by collaborating institutions according to the institutions' own protocols. For TCRbeta analysis, collaborators shipped samples in one of three forms: frozen whole blood, isolated PBMCs, or DNA extracted from either of those sample types. Comments on this clone: The antigen this receptor binds is unknown. Base qualities were left out, and no much larger clone turns up one base away.

The CDR3 runs 15 residues from the cysteine to the phenylalanine. The entry retains the CDR3 DNA only, 45 bases that are in frame from base 1. From the germline V gene, CDR1 is SGHNT and CDR2 is YENEEA. After removal of 0 bases from V and 6 bases from J, the junction retains 4 bases not matched to a gene. TCRbeta CDR3 regions were amplified from genomic DNA using the immunoSEQ Assay, a bias-controlled multiplex PCR. For the original study's pipeline: The number of nucleated cells in each sample was estimated by amplification of reference gene primers within the assay. Sequence reads were collapsed and filtered to measure the absolute abundance of every unique TCRbeta CDR3 rearrangement. Productive Simpson clonality was computed per sample as the square root of Simpson's diversity index over productive rearrangements. Imported from immuneACCESS, the table was reduced by TCRdb to in-frame sequences with V and J called. These copies leave out some clones; in studies compared against another copy, an unresolved V gene accounts for under half, and the cause of the remainder is not known. V and J calls and clone size are given by that table; D and trimming were obtained from the DNA. Recorded for this sample are 200,000 to 250,000 clones; 70% to 90% of them occurred a single time. The ten largest make up 2.9% of the sample.

The clonotype was recovered from a middle-aged man who had recovered from COVID-19. This chain joins TRBV11-3 to TRBJ2-2; TRBD1 fits 7 bases in the junction. What was sequenced was peripheral blood. The DNA is as follows: TGTGCCAGCAGCTTAGAAGGTCAGGGGGCCGGGGAGCTGTTTTTT. The translation is CASSLEGQGAGELFF.